This passage covers 21 T cell receptor beta chains from one sample sequenced in a study of CD8 T cells in Susac syndrome. Reverse transcription of about 0.45 to 1 ug RNA was performed with random hexamers. Each CDR3 protein is one row after TCRdb ran MiXCR on the immunoSEQ multiplex PCR reads. The table includes some 180,000 distinct CDR3 sequences, over 85% detected once. Material: CD4+ T cells from PBMCs. These receptors all come from a human donor in good health.

V gene TRBV5-1 combines with J gene TRBJ2-1; 12 bases match TRBD2. The junction had 3 bases not matched to a gene; V was cut back by 3 bases and J by 5 bases. The CDR3 has 15 amino acids. Germline CDR1 SGHRS, CDR2 YFSETQ. The CDR3 spells CASSSTSGGNNEQFF. In DNA form, the CDR3 reads TGCGCCAGCAGCTCGACTAGCGGGGGAAACAATGAGCAGTTCTTC. The variable domain in full, completed from reference TRBV5-1 and TRBJ2-1, reads KAGVTQTPRYLIKTRGQQVTLSCSPISGHRSVSWYQQTPGQGLQFLFEYFSETQRNKGNFPGRFSGRQFSNSRSEMNVSTLELGDSALYLCASSSTSGGNNEQFFGPGTRLTVL.

The gene calls are TRBV29-1 and TRBJ2-7, with D maybe TRBD2 (5 bases). V was cut by 5 bases and J by 5 bases, with 16 bases left in between. The CDR3 covers 13 residues. Germline CDR1 SQVTM, CDR2 ANQGSEA. The CDR3: CSVKLGLRNEQYF. The CDR3 region has the DNA TGCAGCGTTAAATTAGGACTTCGGAACGAGCAGTACTTC.

V is TRBV5-1 and J is TRBJ2-5, with a weak D call TRBD2 (7 bases). V was clipped by 0 bases and J by 2 bases, with 11 bases between them. This CDR3 is 15 amino acids long. The germline V gene encodes CDR1 SGHRS and CDR2 YFSETQ. Here the CDR3 DNA reads TGCGCCAGCAGCTTGGAAGCGGGACAACAAGAGACCCAGTACTTC. It is translated as CASSLEAGQQETQYF. Complete variable domain (other parts from reference TRBV5-1 and TRBJ2-5): KAGVTQTPRYLIKTRGQQVTLSCSPISGHRSVSWYQQTPGQGLQFLFEYFSETQRNKGNFPGRFSGRQFSNSRSEMNVSTLELGDSALYLCASSLEAGQQETQYFGPGTRLLVL.

The chain recombines TRBV29-1 with TRBJ1-1; possibly TRBD1 for D (5 bases). CDR3 length: 16 amino acids. Germline CDR1 SQVTM, CDR2 ANQGSEA. With 1 base removed from V and 0 bases from J, the gap between germline ends came to 15 bases. Written as DNA, the CDR3 is TGCAGCGTTGAAGGGGGACCGGGACGGTTGAACACTGAAGCTTTCTTT. This translates into CSVEGGPGRLNTEAFF.

The V call is TRBV20-1, the J call TRBJ2-5, with D maybe TRBD1 (5 bases). The CDR3 consists of 13 residues. With 5 bases removed from V and 0 bases from J, the gap between germline ends came to 10 bases. The germline V gene has CDR1 DFQATT and CDR2 SNEGSKA (reference sequence). CDR3 amino acids: CSAFKGYQETQYF. The CDR3 bases are TGCAGTGCTTTTAAGGGGTACCAAGAGACCCAGTACTTC.

The chain carries TRBV19 and TRBJ2-3; D call uncertain. Trimming shortened V by 3 bases and J by 6 bases, and 16 bases separated the two germline ends. CDR1 LNHDA and CDR2 SQIVND come from the germline V gene (reference sequence). The CDR3 is made up of 15 amino acids. The CDR3 here is CASSMGRPGGDTQYF. For the CDR3, the DNA is TGTGCCAGTAGTATGGGTCGCCCAGGTGGGGATACGCAGTATTTT. Filled out from reference TRBV19 and TRBJ2-3, the complete variable domain reads DGGITQSPKYLFRKEGQNVTLSCEQNLNHDAMYWYRQDPGQGLRLIYYSQIVNDFQKGDIAEGYSVSREKKESFPLTVTSAQKNPTAFYLCASSMGRPGGDTQYFGPGTRLTVL.

V gene TRBV29-1 combines with J gene TRBJ2-1; 9 bases map to TRBD2. Unmatched junction bases numbered 19, after V lost 4 bases and J lost 9 bases. Germline CDR1 SQVTM, CDR2 ANQGSEA. The CDR3 length is 17 residues. The DNA for the CDR3 is TGCAGCGTTGTTCCTCCTTTAGCGGGAGTCCCGAGGCCTGAGCAGTTCTTC. Its protein product is CSVVPPLAGVPRPEQFF.

The V gene is TRBV28, the J gene TRBJ2-5, with D tentatively TRBD2 (5 bases). CDR1 and CDR2 (germline): MDHEN, SYDVKM. The V end lost 5 bases, the J end lost 0 bases, and 16 bases lay between the germline ends. The CDR3 length is 16 residues. CDR3 amino acids: CASSPGAAAYQETQYF. The CDR3 bases are TGTGCCAGCAGTCCCGGAGCGGCCGCGTACCAAGAGACCCAGTACTTC.

The chain combines TRBV20-1 with TRBJ2-1; 8 bases map to TRBD2. The germline V gene has CDR1 DFQATT and CDR2 SNEGSKA (reference sequence). The CDR3 totals 17 residues. The V and J ends lost 1 base and 6 bases, in that order; junction bases with no gene match: 14. The CDR3 sequence: CSARGPYSGNSVNEQFF. The DNA for the CDR3 is TGCAGTGCTAGAGGACCCTATAGCGGGAATTCTGTCAATGAGCAGTTCTTC.

The V gene is TRBV29-1, the J gene TRBJ1-1; D remains unclear. The ends were cut back, 0 bases at V and 2 bases at J, with 7 bases in the middle. CDR3 length: 13 amino acids. Germline V lookup: CDR1 SQVTM, CDR2 ANQGSEA. CDR3 sequence: CSVEDYINTEAFF. DNA of the CDR3: TGCAGCGTTGAAGACTATATCAACACTGAAGCTTTCTTT.

This clonotype was seen only once. The chain links TRBV5-1 to TRBJ2-1; D might be TRBD1 (5 bases). CDR1 SGHRS and CDR2 YFSETQ come from the germline V gene. Trimming took 0 bases from V and 7 from J, leaving 11 bases between them. The CDR3 loop spans 14 amino acids. In nucleotides, the CDR3 is TGCGCCAGCAGCTTGGAGGGGATGCCAAATGAGCAGTTCTTC. Amino acid sequence: CASSLEGMPNEQFF. Full variable domain (missing parts from reference TRBV5-1 and TRBJ2-1): KAGVTQTPRYLIKTRGQQVTLSCSPISGHRSVSWYQQTPGQGLQFLFEYFSETQRNKGNFPGRFSGRQFSNSRSEMNVSTLELGDSALYLCASSLEGMPNEQFFGPGTRLTVL.

This chain connects TRBV25-1 to TRBJ1-2, with D perhaps TRBD1 (6 bases). The CDR3 is made up of 15 amino acids. Trimming pared 4 bases from V and 4 bases from J, leaving 16 bases between. The germline CDR1 and CDR2 sequences are MGHDK and SYGVNS. The CDR3 sequence is CASSATETGRYGYTF. CDR3 DNA sequence: TGTGCCAGCAGTGCAACCGAGACAGGCCGCTATGGCTACACCTTC.

This chain joins TRBV4-3 and TRBJ2-7; no definite D call. Germline CDR1 reads LGHNA; CDR2 reads YSLEER. The CDR3 spans 15 residues. Trimming shortened V by 5 bases and J by 0 bases, and 14 bases separated the two germline ends. CDR3 DNA sequence: TGCGCCAGCAGCAAAGGCCCAAGTGGCTCCTACGAGCAGTACTTC. The encoded protein is CASSKGPSGSYEQYF.

V gene TRBV3-1 combines with J gene TRBJ2-1, with D unclear. CDR1 is LGHDT, CDR2 YNNKEL, per germline (reference sequence). V lost 0 bases and J lost 5, with 5 bases in between. CDR3 length: 13 residues. The DNA for the CDR3 is TGTGCCAGCAGCCAAGACTGGAACAATGAGCAGTTCTTC. Translated: CASSQDWNNEQFF.

V gene TRBV20-1 combines with J gene TRBJ2-1, with 11 bases matching TRBD2. The CDR3 totals 16 residues. Per the germline V gene, CDR1 is DFQATT and CDR2 is SNEGSKA (reference sequence). Unmatched junction bases numbered 8, after V lost 2 bases and J lost 5 bases. CDR3 bases: TGCAGTGCTAGACCTCCGGGACTAGCGGCCCACAATGAGCAGTTCTTC. Protein sequence: CSARPPGLAAHNEQFF.

The V and J genes are TRBV12-3 or TRBV12-4 and TRBJ1-5; D gene unclear. The CDR3 covers 15 residues. Trimming cost V 2 bases and J 2 bases, with 10 bases left between them. CDR3: CASSLWNGGNQPQHF. The CDR3 DNA sequence: TGTGCCAGCAGTTTATGGAACGGGGGCAATCAGCCCCAGCATTTT.

The chain uses TRBV20-1 and TRBJ2-5; maybe TRBD2 (5 bases). Per the germline V gene, CDR1 is DFQATT and CDR2 is SNEGSKA (reference sequence). This CDR3 comprises 14 residues. Trimming took off 3 bases at V and 2 bases at J, with 13 bases between the two ends. The CDR3 DNA follows: TGCAGTGCTAGTCTCGCGGGTATACAAGAGACCCAGTACTTC. Translation: CSASLAGIQETQYF.

The gene calls are TRBV25-1 and TRBJ2-5, with 8 nucleotides matching TRBD1. Trimming took 2 bases from V and 5 from J; bases not matched to a gene: 16. CDR1 MGHDK and CDR2 SYGVNS come from the germline V gene. CDR3 length: 18 residues. In DNA, the CDR3 is TGTGCCAGCAGTGAAATAACCGCAAGCACAGGGGGGCGGGAGACCCAGTACTTC. Protein product: CASSEITASTGGRETQYF.

This clonotype was detected only once. This chain links TRBV11-3 with TRBJ2-1, with 9 bases matching TRBD2. V lost 5 bases, J lost 10 bases, and 6 bases stayed unmatched. This CDR3 is built from 13 residues. The germline V gene encodes CDR1 SGHNT and CDR2 YENEEA. This CDR3 is CASSRGREREQFF. The CDR3 DNA follows: TGTGCCAGCAGCCGCGGGAGGGAGCGGGAGCAGTTCTTC.

This rearrangement joins TRBV20-1 to TRBJ1-5; D ambiguous. The CDR3 contains 13 residues. CDR1 and CDR2 (germline): DFQATT, SNEGSKA (reference sequence). Trimming pared 2 bases from V and 1 base from J, leaving 6 bases between. In DNA form, the CDR3 reads TGCAGTGCTAGACGAGGCAGCAATCAGCCCCAGCATTTT. As protein: CSARRGSNQPQHF.

The J gene is TRBJ1-1, the V gene TRBV25-1, with D perhaps TRBD1 (5 bases). The germline V gene encodes CDR1 MGHDK and CDR2 SYGVNS. The V end lost 5 bases, the J end lost 4 bases, and 20 bases lay between the germline ends. The CDR3 totals 16 residues. Written as DNA, the CDR3 is TGTGCCAGCAGTCCCTTGGGGGAACTATCGGGCACTGAAGCTTTCTTT. It codes for CASSPLGELSGTEAFF.